This is a list of T cell receptor beta chains from one sample in a study of shared clonotypes between healthy human individuals. Libraries were prepared by immunoSEQ multiplex PCR; TCRdb keeps only in-frame clonotypes and omits some of them. The table lists about 2 million clones, 90% to 95% of them singletons. Sequenced: naive CD4+ T cells sorted from blood. Every receptor here comes from a man aged 18 to 30 in good health. Both conserved end residues are part of each CDR3. The D gene is left open where the match is weak. Part of the rows lack a size; the others show once, few, many or a class for expanded clones.

clone_size: NA
d_call: NA
j_call: TRBJ2-5
v_call: TRBV18
cdr3_aa: CASSPPNSVQETQYF
cdr3_nt: TGTGCCAGCTCACCACCGAATTCCGTACAAGAGACCCAGTACTTC

clone_size: NA
d_call: NA
j_call: TRBJ2-5
v_call: TRBV27
cdr3_aa: CASSALNREHQYF
cdr3_nt: TGTGCCAGCAGTGCCCTCAACAGGGAGCACCAGTACTTC

clone_size: NA
d_call: TRBD2
j_call: TRBJ2-3
v_call: TRBV6-1
cdr3_aa: CASSEEGRGLAGVFNTQYF
cdr3_nt: TGTGCCAGCAGTGAGGAGGGTAGGGGACTAGCGGGAGTATTTAATACGCAGTATTTT

clone_size: NA
d_call: TRBD1
j_call: TRBJ2-7
v_call: TRBV15
cdr3_aa: CATSRVTGDYEQYF
cdr3_nt: TGTGCCACCAGCAGAGTAACAGGGGACTACGAGCAGTACTTC

clone_size: NA
d_call: NA
j_call: TRBJ2-5
v_call: TRBV7-3
cdr3_aa: CASSLRGGPQETQYF
cdr3_nt: TGTGCCAGCAGCTTACGTGGGGGGCCCCAAGAGACCCAGTACTTC

clone_size: once
d_call: NA
j_call: TRBJ1-4
v_call: TRBV2
cdr3_aa: CASNHAGEGEKLFF
cdr3_nt: TGTGCCAGCAACCACGCTGGGGAGGGCGAAAAACTGTTTTTT

clone_size: NA
d_call: NA
j_call: TRBJ2-7
v_call: TRBV20-1
cdr3_aa: CSAMRDEQYF
cdr3_nt: TGCAGTGCTATGCGGGATGAGCAGTACTTC

clone_size: NA
d_call: TRBD2
j_call: TRBJ2-7
v_call: TRBV19
cdr3_aa: CASRPTGTSFTYEQYF
cdr3_nt: TGTGCCAGTAGACCGACCGGGACTAGCTTCACCTACGAGCAGTACTTC

clone_size: NA
d_call: NA
j_call: TRBJ1-6
v_call: TRBV6-1
cdr3_aa: CASNLDGGLGSPLHF
cdr3_nt: TGTGCCAGCAACCTGGACGGGGGGCTGGGATCACCCCTCCACTTT

clone_size: NA
d_call: NA
j_call: TRBJ2-7
v_call: TRBV2
cdr3_aa: CASSDSSPALYEQYF
cdr3_nt: TGTGCCAGCAGTGACTCCAGCCCGGCGCTCTACGAGCAGTACTTC

clone_size: NA
d_call: TRBD2
j_call: TRBJ2-1
v_call: TRBV28
cdr3_aa: CASRTSGGPYNEQFF
cdr3_nt: TGTGCCAGCAGGACAAGCGGGGGGCCCTACAATGAGCAGTTCTTC

clone_size: NA
d_call: TRBD1
j_call: TRBJ1-3
v_call: TRBV5-1
cdr3_aa: CASKTGQGADTIYF
cdr3_nt: TGCGCCAGTAAGACGGGACAGGGGGCGGACACCATATATTTT

clone_size: once
d_call: TRBD2
j_call: TRBJ2-7
v_call: TRBV30
cdr3_aa: CAWSPSGSHYEQYF
cdr3_nt: TGTGCCTGGAGTCCTAGCGGGAGTCACTACGAGCAGTACTTC

clone_size: NA
d_call: TRBD2
j_call: TRBJ2-7
v_call: TRBV2
cdr3_aa: CASRLAGGDSYEQYF
cdr3_nt: TGTGCCAGCAGGCTAGCGGGAGGAGACTCCTACGAGCAGTACTTC

clone_size: NA
d_call: TRBD1
j_call: TRBJ2-7
v_call: TRBV18
cdr3_aa: CASSPGQGPSDEQYF
cdr3_nt: TGTGCCAGCTCACCGGGACAGGGACCTTCGGACGAGCAGTACTTC

clone_size: NA
d_call: TRBD2
j_call: TRBJ2-1
v_call: TRBV10-3
cdr3_aa: CAISDKGLALRRGGNEQFF
cdr3_nt: TGTGCCATCAGTGATAAGGGACTAGCGCTCCGCCGGGGAGGCAATGAGCAGTTCTTC

clone_size: NA
d_call: NA
j_call: TRBJ1-2
v_call: TRBV29-1
cdr3_aa: CSVTYGERSGYTF
cdr3_nt: TGCAGCGTAACCTACGGGGAAAGGTCGGGCTACACCTTC

clone_size: NA
d_call: NA
j_call: TRBJ1-6
v_call: TRBV30
cdr3_aa: CAWGGQNNSPLHF
cdr3_nt: TGTGCCTGGGGAGGACAGAACAATTCACCCCTCCACTTT

clone_size: once
d_call: NA
j_call: TRBJ1-1
v_call: TRBV23-1
cdr3_aa: CATTGHPKCLF
cdr3_nt: TGCGCCACCACCGGACACCCAAAATGTCTCTTT

clone_size: NA
d_call: NA
j_call: TRBJ1-1
v_call: TRBV18
cdr3_aa: CASSPGGRGTEAFF
cdr3_nt: TGTGCCAGCTCACCGGGGGGCCGGGGCACTGAAGCTTTCTTT

clone_size: NA
d_call: TRBD1
j_call: TRBJ1-2
v_call: TRBV6-1
cdr3_aa: CASSGGRDRGYTF
cdr3_nt: TGTGCCAGCAGTGGTGGCCGGGACAGAGGCTACACCTTC

clone_size: NA
d_call: NA
j_call: TRBJ1-2
v_call: TRBV10-3
cdr3_aa: CAISDNGLYGYTF
cdr3_nt: TGTGCCATCAGTGATAACGGACTCTATGGCTACACCTTC

clone_size: NA
d_call: NA
j_call: TRBJ2-4
v_call: TRBV5-5
cdr3_aa: CASSFSTGDLKNIQYF
cdr3_nt: TGTGCCAGCAGCTTTTCGACGGGGGATCTCAAAAACATTCAGTACTTC

clone_size: NA
d_call: NA
j_call: TRBJ2-5
v_call: TRBV21-1
cdr3_aa: CASSSPLETQYF
cdr3_nt: TGTGCCAGCAGCAGTCCCCTCGAGACCCAGTACTTC

clone_size: NA
d_call: NA
j_call: TRBJ2-7
v_call: TRBV7-9
cdr3_aa: CASSLVGRPYEQYF
cdr3_nt: TGTGCCAGCAGCTTAGTCGGTCGGCCCTACGAGCAGTACTTC

clone_size: few
d_call: TRBD1
j_call: TRBJ2-7
v_call: TRBV7-9
cdr3_aa: CASSPGQGAYEQYF
cdr3_nt: TGTGCCAGCAGCCCGGGACAGGGAGCCTACGAGCAGTACTTC

clone_size: NA
d_call: NA
j_call: TRBJ1-1
v_call: TRBV13
cdr3_aa: CASSLGWGDTEAFF
cdr3_nt: TGTGCCAGCAGCTTAGGGTGGGGTGATACTGAAGCTTTCTTT

clone_size: NA
d_call: TRBD1
j_call: TRBJ1-1
v_call: TRBV19
cdr3_aa: CASSISGGVSEAFF
cdr3_nt: TGTGCCAGTAGTATATCAGGGGGCGTAAGTGAAGCTTTCTTT

clone_size: NA
d_call: TRBD2
j_call: TRBJ2-7
v_call: TRBV7-2
cdr3_aa: CASSLRLAEYEQYF
cdr3_nt: TGTGCCAGCAGCTTAAGGCTAGCGGAGTACGAGCAGTACTTC

clone_size: once
d_call: NA
j_call: TRBJ2-3
v_call: TRBV6-5
cdr3_aa: CASREAASHTQYF
cdr3_nt: TGTGCCAGCCGCGAAGCGGCTTCCCATACGCAGTATTTT

clone_size: NA
d_call: NA
j_call: TRBJ1-5
v_call: TRBV23-1
cdr3_aa: CASSQWSVSNQPQHF
cdr3_nt: TGCGCCAGCAGTCAATGGTCTGTTAGCAATCAGCCCCAGCATTTT

clone_size: NA
d_call: TRBD2
j_call: TRBJ2-1
v_call: TRBV12-5
cdr3_aa: CASGGGTPQFF
cdr3_nt: TGTGCTAGTGGGGGAGGGACTCCCCAGTTCTTC

clone_size: NA
d_call: TRBD2
j_call: TRBJ2-3
v_call: TRBV18
cdr3_aa: CASSRMSGRSTDTQYF
cdr3_nt: TGTGCCAGCTCACGAATGAGCGGGAGGAGCACAGATACGCAGTATTTT